This TCR beta chain is drawn from a study of a mutant IDH1 vaccine in newly diagnosed glioma. Study context: In some groups vaccination began 4-6 weeks post-radiotherapy; others received it with temozolomide. Averaging around 40 years of age, treated patients were roughly 60% male and 37.5% female. Patients previously underwent radiotherapy, temozolomide, or both, and most underwent both.

Repertoires were generated with immunoSEQ multiplex PCR, while TCRdb's copy carries only in-frame clones and drops some. The table has tens of thousands of clones, under 85% seen once. Comments on this clone: Its matching antigen is unknown.

Time point meaning: week 47, end of study. Each dose of the vaccine consisted of 300 ug of mutant IDH1 20-mer peptide, with topical imiquimod. Eight vaccinations were given in weeks 1, 3, 5, 7, 11, 15, 19 and 23. The clonotype was recovered from a man younger than 40 with glioma. The sample consisted of PBMCs, taken from a glioma patient whose treatment included an IDH1 peptide vaccine.

As DNA, the CDR3 is TGTGCCAGCAGCCTAGCGGGGGGGCATTCCGAGCAGTACTTC. Translation: CASSLAGGHSEQYF. V and J are TRBV9 and TRBJ2-7, with TRBD2 matching 12 bases. The junction had 5 bases not matched to a gene; V was cut back by 4 bases and J by 6 bases. The CDR3 is 14 residues long. CDR1 is SGDLS and CDR2 is YYNGEE in the germline V gene.